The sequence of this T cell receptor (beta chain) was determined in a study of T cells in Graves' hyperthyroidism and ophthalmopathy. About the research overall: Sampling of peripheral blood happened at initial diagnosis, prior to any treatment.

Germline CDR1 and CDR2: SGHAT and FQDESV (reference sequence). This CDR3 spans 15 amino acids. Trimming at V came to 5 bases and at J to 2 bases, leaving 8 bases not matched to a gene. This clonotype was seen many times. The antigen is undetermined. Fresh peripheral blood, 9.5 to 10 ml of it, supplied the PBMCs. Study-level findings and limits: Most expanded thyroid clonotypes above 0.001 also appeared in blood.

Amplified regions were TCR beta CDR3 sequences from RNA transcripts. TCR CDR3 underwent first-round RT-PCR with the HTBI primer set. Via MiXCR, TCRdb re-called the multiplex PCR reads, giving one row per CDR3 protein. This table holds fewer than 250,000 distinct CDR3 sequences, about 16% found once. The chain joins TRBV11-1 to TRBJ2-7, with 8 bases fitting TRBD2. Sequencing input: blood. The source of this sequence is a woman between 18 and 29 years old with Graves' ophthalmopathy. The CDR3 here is CASSPRGVSTYEQYF. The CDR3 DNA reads TGTGCCAGCAGCCCGCGGGGGGTGTCTACCTACGAGCAGTACTTC.